The 31 T cell receptor beta chains below come from one sample, sequenced in a study of T cells in Graves' hyperthyroidism and ophthalmopathy. RNA transcripts provided the source from which TCR beta CDR3 regions were amplified. An initial round of RT-PCR targeting the TCR CDR3 relied on the HTBI primer set. From the multiplex PCR reads, TCRdb called clonotypes with MiXCR, one entry per CDR3 protein. The sample has around 690,000 distinct CDR3 sequences; 17% are singletons. The sequenced material came from blood. The receptors derive from a man over 45 with Graves' hyperthyroidism.

This clonotype has ten or more counts. This chain connects TRBV11-2 to TRBJ1-5, with D unresolved. The germline V and J ends were trimmed by 2 bases and 3 bases, with 5 bases remaining between them. From germline, CDR1 is SGHAT and CDR2 FQNNGV. The CDR3 length is 13 residues. CDR3 sequence (DNA): TGTGCCAGCAGCTTAACAAACAATCAGCCCCAGCATTTT. This gives the protein CASSLTNNQPQHF.

This clonotype was recorded at least ten times. This chain uses TRBV19 with TRBJ1-4, with D unclear. CDR1 and CDR2 (germline): LNHDA, SQIVND (reference sequence). V lost 6 bases and J 4 bases, leaving 18 bases between the germline ends. This CDR3 comprises 16 residues. The CDR3 DNA reads TGTGCCAGTAGCCCCTTTTTCCTCGGATTTAATGAAAAACTGTTTTTT. This gives the protein CASSPFFLGFNEKLFF. The full variable domain, its missing parts supplied by reference TRBV19 and TRBJ1-4, is DGGITQSPKYLFRKEGQNVTLSCEQNLNHDAMYWYRQDPGQGLRLIYYSQIVNDFQKGDIAEGYSVSREKKESFPLTVTSAQKNPTAFYLCASSPFFLGFNEKLFFGSGTQLSVL.

A word on this clonotype: One base away lies a much larger clone, so this may be a sequencing read error. The gene calls are TRBV5-1 and TRBJ1-1; 8 nucleotides line up with TRBD1. CDR3 length: 16 amino acids. The germline gives CDR1 SGHRS, CDR2 YFSETQ. CDR3 coding DNA: TGCGCCAACAGCTCAAGGACAGGGAATGATGGCACTGAAGCTTTCTTT. It specifies CANSSRTGNDGTEAFF.

The chain has TRBV5-5 and TRBJ1-1, with 10 bases that match TRBD1. Trimming removed 7 bases from V and 5 bases from J; junction bases left unmatched: 8. The V gene's germline CDR1 is SGHKS and CDR2 YYEKEE (reference sequence). This CDR3 comprises 14 residues. CDR3 coding DNA: TGTGCCAGCGGACAGGGGGTCTTGGGAACTGAAGCTTTCTTT. Protein sequence: CASGQGVLGTEAFF.

This clonotype was counted a few times. In DNA form, the CDR3 reads TGTGCCAGCAGGACCCACAATGAGCAGTTCTTC. Protein product: CASRTHNEQFF. This rearrangement joins TRBV28 to TRBJ2-1; D not resolved. Per the germline V gene, CDR1 is MDHEN and CDR2 is SYDVKM. The germline V and J ends were trimmed by 6 bases and 5 bases, with 5 bases remaining between them. The CDR3 spans 11 residues.

The chain joins TRBV3-1 to TRBJ2-6; D unresolved. V gave up 2 bases and J gave up 4 bases, with 3 bases separating them. CDR3 length: 13 residues. CDR1 is LGHDT, CDR2 YNNKEL, per germline (reference sequence). CDR3 sequence (DNA): TGTGCCAGCAGCCAAAAAGGGGCCAACGTCCTGACTTTC. Translated, it gives CASSQKGANVLTF.

The chain uses TRBV19 and TRBJ1-5, with unresolved D. The ends were cut back, 1 base at V and 0 bases at J, with 7 bases in the middle. The CDR3 extends over 15 amino acids. CDR1 is LNHDA and CDR2 is SQIVND in the germline V gene (reference sequence). The CDR3 DNA is TGTGCCAGTAGTATAGCTGAGTATAGCAATCAGCCCCAGCATTTT. It yields the protein CASSIAEYSNQPQHF.

This clonotype has a handful of counts. The chain has TRBV7-3 and TRBJ2-3; 9 nucleotides agree with TRBD2. This CDR3 contains 15 residues. Unmatched junction bases numbered 5, after V lost 2 bases and J lost 5 bases. Per germline, CDR1 SGHTA and CDR2 FQGTGA. The CDR3 bases are TGTGCCAGCAGCTTAGCCCTAGCGGGAAGAGATACGCAGTATTTT. Amino acid sequence: CASSLALAGRDTQYF.

This chain links TRBV11-2 with TRBJ2-1; 9 nucleotides agree with TRBD2. The CDR3 sequence is 17 residues long. The V gene end was trimmed by 6 bases and the J gene end by 4 bases; junction bases not matched to a gene: 13. The V gene's germline CDR1 is SGHAT and CDR2 FQNNGV. CDR3 residues: CASRRTGRTSAYNEQFF. CDR3 nucleotides: TGTGCCAGCAGACGGACAGGCCGGACTAGCGCTTACAATGAGCAGTTCTTC.

This clonotype was seen a few times. This chain connects TRBV18 to TRBJ2-7; D tentatively fits TRBD1 or TRBD2 (7 bases each). The CDR3 has 14 residues. Germline-derived CDR1 and CDR2 are KGHSH and LQKENI. Deletions cut 2 bases from V and 5 bases from J, with 13 bases between. Written as DNA, the CDR3 is TGTGCCAGCTCACCAAGGGACAGCGGGGACGAGCAGTACTTC. Amino acids: CASSPRDSGDEQYF.

The chain links TRBV20-1 to TRBJ2-2, with D hard to call. The germline V and J ends were trimmed by 6 bases and 1 base, with 9 bases remaining between them. This CDR3 comprises 13 residues. Germline V gives CDR1 DFQATT, CDR2 SNEGSKA (reference sequence). Here the CDR3 DNA reads TGCAGTGCGGAATCAGGGAACACCGGGGAGCTGTTTTTT. This encodes CSAESGNTGELFF.

This clonotype was seen many times. The V call is TRBV18, the J call TRBJ1-1; D is possibly TRBD1 (6 bases). Germline-derived CDR1 and CDR2 are KGHSH and LQKENI. The germline V and J ends were trimmed by 4 bases and 0 bases, with 12 bases remaining between them. CDR3 length: 15 residues. The CDR3 here is CASSLQGNMNTEAFF. In DNA form, the CDR3 reads TGTGCCAGCTCACTACAGGGCAATATGAACACTGAAGCTTTCTTT.

This clonotype was counted ten times or more. The CDR3 sequence: CASSFRRGTGVAKNIQYF. The CDR3 nucleotides are TGTGCCAGCAGTTTTAGGAGGGGTACAGGGGTGGCCAAAAACATTCAGTACTTC. This chain uses TRBV11-2 with TRBJ2-4; TRBD1 might be the D (7 bases). This CDR3 comprises 18 residues. Germline loops: CDR1 SGHAT, CDR2 FQNNGV. Trimming left V 6 bases short and J 1 base short, with 22 bases between.

This clonotype turned up a few times. The chain combines TRBV28 with TRBJ2-5; D unclear. With 1 base removed from V and 1 base from J, the gap between germline ends came to 7 bases. The CDR3 runs to 14 residues. Germline CDR1 is MDHEN and CDR2 is SYDVKM. The CDR3 is CASSLYGSQETQYF. The CDR3, as DNA: TGTGCCAGCAGTTTATACGGCAGCCAAGAGACCCAGTACTTC.

By share, this clonotype ranks as medium-sized. V usage is TRBV28 and J usage is TRBJ2-7, with a weak D call TRBD2 (5 bases). The CDR3 is 13 residues long. Germline V CDR1 and CDR2: MDHEN, SYDVKM. V was clipped by 5 bases and J by 4 bases, with 12 bases between them. CDR3 protein: CASSPGTPYEQYF. Written as DNA, the CDR3 is TGTGCCAGCAGTCCGGGAACCCCGTACGAGCAGTACTTC.

This clonotype was picked up a small number of times. This chain joins TRBV6-1 and TRBJ1-5; no definite D call. Deletions cut 2 bases from V and 2 bases from J, with 4 bases between. CDR3 size: 13 residues. Germline CDR1 MNHNS, CDR2 SASEGT. CDR3 in amino acids: CASSELGNQPQHF. As DNA, the CDR3 is TGTGCCAGCAGTGAACTAGGCAATCAGCCCCAGCATTTT.

This clonotype has only a few counts. The chain joins TRBV5-6 to TRBJ2-3, with D perhaps given as TRBD1 or TRBD2 (6 bases each). The V end was cut by 6 bases, the J end by 4 bases, with 27 bases between. This CDR3 contains 18 residues. Germline CDR1 reads SGHDT; CDR2 reads YYEEEE. The CDR3 spells CASNPNEGGNRGADTQYF. The CDR3 DNA reads TGTGCCAGCAACCCTAACGAGGGGGGTAATCGTGGGGCAGATACGCAGTATTTT. The whole variable domain, filled in from reference TRBV5-6 and TRBJ2-3, reads DAGVTQSPTHLIKTRGQQVTLRCSPKSGHDTVSWYQQALGQGPQFIFQYYEEEERQRGNFPDRFSGHQFPNYSSELNVNALLLGDSALYLCASNPNEGGNRGADTQYFGPGTRLTVL.

This clonotype was seen ten or more times. The chain is built from TRBV2 and TRBJ2-3; no reliable D call. The germline V and J ends were trimmed by 3 bases and 0 bases, with 13 bases remaining between them. Germline lookup yields CDR1 SNHLY and CDR2 FYNNEI. The CDR3 is made up of 16 amino acids. CDR3 region: CASSDAAAPSTDTQYF. The CDR3 region has the DNA TGTGCCAGCAGTGACGCAGCAGCTCCTAGCACAGATACGCAGTATTTT.

This rearrangement joins TRBV4-3 to TRBJ2-1, with D tentatively TRBD2 (5 bases). Between the trimmed V and J ends, which lost 0 bases and 4 bases, there was a span of 16 bases. Per the germline V gene, CDR1 is LGHNA and CDR2 is YSLEER. This CDR3 has 17 amino acids. The CDR3 sequence is CASSQELLAARYNEQFF. The DNA for the CDR3 is TGCGCCAGCAGCCAAGAGCTTCTAGCAGCGAGATACAATGAGCAGTTCTTC.

The V call is TRBV5-1, the J call TRBJ2-2, with 10 bases matching TRBD2. Germline lookup yields CDR1 SGHRS and CDR2 YFSETQ. J lost 6 bases, V lost 0 bases, and 11 bases had no gene match. CDR3 size: 18 residues. CDR3 DNA: TGCGCCAGCAGCTTGGACTCTGAGCTAGCGGGAGCTCCCGGGGAGCTGTTTTTT. It codes for CASSLDSELAGAPGELFF. Drawing the rest from reference TRBV5-1 and TRBJ2-2, the complete variable domain is KAGVTQTPRYLIKTRGQQVTLSCSPISGHRSVSWYQQTPGQGLQFLFEYFSETQRNKGNFPGRFSGRQFSNSRSEMNVSTLELGDSALYLCASSLDSELAGAPGELFFGEGSRLTVL.

The table lists this clonotype with a few counts. The chain couples TRBV5-1 to TRBJ2-7; TRBD2 matches at 11 bases. CDR1 is SGHRS and CDR2 is YFSETQ in the germline V gene. Losses at the gene ends were 5 bases for V and 2 bases for J; bases not matched to a gene: 9. The CDR3 is 16 amino acids. CDR3 sequence reads: CASSPSGTSGTYEQYF. The CDR3 DNA reads as TGCGCCAGCAGTCCTTCCGGGACTAGCGGTACCTACGAGCAGTACTTC.

The sample holds many counts of this clonotype. The J gene is TRBJ2-3, the V gene TRBV7-2; no clear D. Per germline, CDR1 SGHTA and CDR2 FQGNSA. The CDR3 runs to 16 residues. Trimming removed 1 base from V and 1 base from J, with 12 bases in between. CDR3 loop: CASSLGSVSGTDTQYF. For the CDR3, the DNA is TGTGCCAGCAGCTTAGGCTCAGTTTCGGGCACAGATACGCAGTATTTT.

The gene calls are TRBV28 and TRBJ2-1, with unresolved D. Per germline, CDR1 MDHEN and CDR2 SYDVKM. This CDR3 region has 14 residues. Trimming cost V 2 bases and J 2 bases, with 7 bases left between them. The CDR3 loop reads CASSLARTYNEQFF. DNA for the CDR3: TGTGCCAGCAGTTTAGCGCGGACCTACAATGAGCAGTTCTTC.

This clonotype was counted at least ten times. The CDR3 protein is CASSEMTGNTGELFF. The CDR3 coding sequence is TGTGCCAGCAGTGAGATGACAGGGAACACCGGGGAGCTGTTTTTT. The rearrangement joins TRBV2 to TRBJ2-2; D might be TRBD1 (6 bases). From germline, CDR1 is SNHLY and CDR2 FYNNEI. This CDR3 is 15 amino acids long. V was clipped by 3 bases and J by 1 base, with 9 bases between them.

This sequence joins TRBV28 and TRBJ2-2; a weak D match, TRBD1 (5 bases). Germline assignment: CDR1 MDHEN and CDR2 SYDVKM. There are 15 residues in the CDR3. V lost 7 bases and J lost 6, with 18 bases in between. This CDR3 is CASINPARASGELFF. The DNA for the CDR3 is TGTGCCAGCATCAACCCGGCCAGGGCATCCGGGGAGCTGTTTTTT.

Ten or more counts support this clonotype. V gene TRBV2 combines with J gene TRBJ2-7, with D uncertain. Germline-derived CDR1 and CDR2 are SNHLY and FYNNEI. The CDR3 has 13 residues. Trimming left V 5 bases short and J 4 bases short, with 12 bases between. CDR3 protein: CASSRPGWYEQYF. CDR3 coding DNA: TGTGCCAGCAGTCGACCCGGTTGGTACGAGCAGTACTTC. The whole variable domain, filled in from reference TRBV2 and TRBJ2-7, reads EPEVTQTPSHQVTQMGQEVILRCVPISNHLYFYWYRQILGQKVEFLVSFYNNEISEKSEIFDDQFSVERPDGSNFTLKIRSTKLEDSAMYFCASSRPGWYEQYFGPGTRLTVT.

The chain is built from TRBV20-1 and TRBJ2-2, with D possibly called TRBD1 or TRBD2 (5 bases each). CDR1 and CDR2 (germline): DFQATT, SNEGSKA (reference sequence). This CDR3 comprises 13 residues. Trimming cost V 0 bases and J 6 bases, with 8 bases left between them. The CDR3 loop reads CSAREGVAGELFF. CDR3 sequence (DNA): TGCAGTGCTAGAGAGGGGGTGGCCGGGGAGCTGTTTTTT.

The chain recombines TRBV5-4 with TRBJ2-2; D unclear. Germline CDR1 reads SGHNT; CDR2 reads YYREEE (reference sequence). The CDR3 consists of 13 residues. The V end was cut by 3 bases, the J end by 4 bases, with 7 bases between. CDR3 region: CASSSFSTGELFF. CDR3 DNA: TGTGCCAGCAGCTCTTTCTCCACCGGGGAGCTGTTTTTT.

The rearrangement links TRBV7-8 to TRBJ2-7; 10 positions agree with TRBD2. This CDR3 region has 16 residues. CDR1 is SGHVS and CDR2 is FQNEAQ in the germline V gene. J lost 3 bases, V lost 5 bases, and 10 bases had no gene match. CDR3 DNA: TGTGCCAGCAGCCAAGATCCCGCTAGCGGGGGCTACGAGCAGTACTTC. Amino acid sequence: CASSQDPASGGYEQYF.

This clonotype was counted ten times or more. This chain uses TRBV11-3 with TRBJ2-1; possible D gene TRBD1, 5 bases. The germline V gene encodes CDR1 SGHNT and CDR2 YENEEA. V was pared by 2 bases and J by 5 bases, with 13 bases between. The CDR3 sequence is 15 residues long. The CDR3 nucleotides read TGTGCCAGCAGCTTAAGGTCAGGGTTCAACAATGAGCAGTTCTTC. It is translated as CASSLRSGFNNEQFF.

This clonotype has a handful of counts. This chain uses TRBV18 with TRBJ2-7; no reliable D call. Germline loops: CDR1 KGHSH, CDR2 LQKENI. The CDR3 runs to 13 residues. V was pared by 5 bases and J by 0 bases, with 8 bases between. CDR3: CASSYELSYEQYF. CDR3 nucleotide sequence: TGTGCCAGCTCATACGAACTCTCCTACGAGCAGTACTTC.